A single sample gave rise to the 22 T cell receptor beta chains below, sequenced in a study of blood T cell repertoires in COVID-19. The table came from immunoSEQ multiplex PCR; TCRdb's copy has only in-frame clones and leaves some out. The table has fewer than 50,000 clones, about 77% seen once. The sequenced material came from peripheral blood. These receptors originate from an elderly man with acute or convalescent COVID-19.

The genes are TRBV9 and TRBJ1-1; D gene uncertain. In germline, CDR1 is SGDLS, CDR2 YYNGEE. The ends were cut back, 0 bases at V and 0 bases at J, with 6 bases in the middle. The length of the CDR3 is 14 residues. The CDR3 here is CASSVGHMNTEAFF. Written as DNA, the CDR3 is TGTGCCAGCAGCGTAGGACATATGAACACTGAAGCTTTCTTT.

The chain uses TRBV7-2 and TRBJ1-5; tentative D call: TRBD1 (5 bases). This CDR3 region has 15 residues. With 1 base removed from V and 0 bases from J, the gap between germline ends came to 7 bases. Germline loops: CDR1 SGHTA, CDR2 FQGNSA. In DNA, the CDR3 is TGTGCCAGCAGCTTAGGGGGGGTTAGCAATCAGCCCCAGCATTTT. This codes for CASSLGGVSNQPQHF. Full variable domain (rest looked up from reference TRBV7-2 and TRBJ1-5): GAGVSQSPSNKVTEKGKDVELRCDPISGHTALYWYRQSLGQGLEFLIYFQGNSAPDKSGLPSDRFSAERTGGSVSTLTIQRTQQEDSAVYLCASSLGGVSNQPQHFGDGTRLSIL.

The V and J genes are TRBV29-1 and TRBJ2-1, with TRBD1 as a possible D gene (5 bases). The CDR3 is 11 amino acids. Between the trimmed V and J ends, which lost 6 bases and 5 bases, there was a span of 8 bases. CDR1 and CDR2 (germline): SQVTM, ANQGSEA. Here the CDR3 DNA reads TGCAGCGTGGACAAGAACAATGAGCAGTTCTTC. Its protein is CSVDKNNEQFF.

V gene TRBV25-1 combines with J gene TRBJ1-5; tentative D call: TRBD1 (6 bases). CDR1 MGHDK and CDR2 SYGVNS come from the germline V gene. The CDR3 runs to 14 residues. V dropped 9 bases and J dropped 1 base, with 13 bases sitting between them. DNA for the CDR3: TGTGCCAGGGCGGACAGAGAGAGCAATCAGCCCCAGCATTTT. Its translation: CARADRESNQPQHF.

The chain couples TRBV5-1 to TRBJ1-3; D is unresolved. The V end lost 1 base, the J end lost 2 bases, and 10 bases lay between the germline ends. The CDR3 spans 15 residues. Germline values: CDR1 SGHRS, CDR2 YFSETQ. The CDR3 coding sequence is TGCGCCAGCAGCTTGACAGCGGCGACTGGAAACACCATATATTTT. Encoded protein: CASSLTAATGNTIYF.

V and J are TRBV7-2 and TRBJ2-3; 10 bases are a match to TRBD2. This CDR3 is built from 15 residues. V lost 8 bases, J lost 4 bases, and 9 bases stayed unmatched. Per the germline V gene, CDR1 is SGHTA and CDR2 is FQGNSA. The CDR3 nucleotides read TGTGCCAGCGCCGAGAGCGGGGGGGCGTCAGATACGCAGTATTTT. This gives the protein CASAESGGASDTQYF.

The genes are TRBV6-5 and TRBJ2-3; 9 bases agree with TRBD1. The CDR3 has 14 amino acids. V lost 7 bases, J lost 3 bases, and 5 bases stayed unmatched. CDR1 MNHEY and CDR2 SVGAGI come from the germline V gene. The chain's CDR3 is CASTGTGFTDTQYF. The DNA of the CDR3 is TGTGCCAGCACCGGGACAGGGTTTACAGATACGCAGTATTTT.

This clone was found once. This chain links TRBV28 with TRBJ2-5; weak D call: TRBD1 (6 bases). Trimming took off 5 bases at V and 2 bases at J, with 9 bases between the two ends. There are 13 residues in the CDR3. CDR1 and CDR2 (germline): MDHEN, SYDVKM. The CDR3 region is CASSGQIQETQYF. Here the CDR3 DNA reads TGTGCCAGCAGTGGACAGATTCAAGAGACCCAGTACTTC. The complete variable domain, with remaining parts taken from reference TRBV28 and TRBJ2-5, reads DVKVTQSSRYLVKRTGEKVFLECVQDMDHENMFWYRQDPGLGLRLIYFSYDVKMKEKGDIPEGYSVSREKKERFSLILESASTNQTSMYLCASSGQIQETQYFGPGTRLLVL.

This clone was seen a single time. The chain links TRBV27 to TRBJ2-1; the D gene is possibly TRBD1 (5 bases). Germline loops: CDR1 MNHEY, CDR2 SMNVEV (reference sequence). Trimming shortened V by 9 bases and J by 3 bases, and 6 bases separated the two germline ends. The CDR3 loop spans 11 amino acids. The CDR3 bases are TGTGCCAGGACAGTCTACAATGAGCAGTTCTTC. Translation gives CARTVYNEQFF.

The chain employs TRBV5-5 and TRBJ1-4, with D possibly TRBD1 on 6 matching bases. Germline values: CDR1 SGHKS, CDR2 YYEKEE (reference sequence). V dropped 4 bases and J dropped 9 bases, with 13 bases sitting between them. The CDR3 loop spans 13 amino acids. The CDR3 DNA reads TGTGCCAGCAGCGACGAACAGGGCCAAAAACTGTTTTTT. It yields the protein CASSDEQGQKLFF.

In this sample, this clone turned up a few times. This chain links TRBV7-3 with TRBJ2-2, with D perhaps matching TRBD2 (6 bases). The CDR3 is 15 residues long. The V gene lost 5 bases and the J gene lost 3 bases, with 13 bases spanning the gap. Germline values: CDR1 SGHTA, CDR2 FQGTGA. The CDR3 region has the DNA TGTGCCAGCAGCAGGACGCGGGATGACACCGGGGAGCTGTTTTTT. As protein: CASSRTRDDTGELFF.

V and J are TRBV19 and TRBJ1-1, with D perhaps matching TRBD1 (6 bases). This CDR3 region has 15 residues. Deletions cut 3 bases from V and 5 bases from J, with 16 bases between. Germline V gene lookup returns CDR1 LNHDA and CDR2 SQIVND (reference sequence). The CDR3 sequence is CASSMKTGLRTEAFF. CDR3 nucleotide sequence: TGTGCCAGTAGTATGAAAACAGGGCTTAGGACTGAAGCTTTCTTT. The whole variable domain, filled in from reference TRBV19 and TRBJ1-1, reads DGGITQSPKYLFRKEGQNVTLSCEQNLNHDAMYWYRQDPGQGLRLIYYSQIVNDFQKGDIAEGYSVSREKKESFPLTVTSAQKNPTAFYLCASSMKTGLRTEAFFGQGTRLTVV.

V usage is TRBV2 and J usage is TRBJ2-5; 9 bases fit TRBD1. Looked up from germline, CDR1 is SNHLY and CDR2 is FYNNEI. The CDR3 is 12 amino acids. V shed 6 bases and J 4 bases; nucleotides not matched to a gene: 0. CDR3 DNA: TGTGCCAGCAGGGACAGGGGAGAGACCCAGTACTTC. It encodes CASRDRGETQYF.

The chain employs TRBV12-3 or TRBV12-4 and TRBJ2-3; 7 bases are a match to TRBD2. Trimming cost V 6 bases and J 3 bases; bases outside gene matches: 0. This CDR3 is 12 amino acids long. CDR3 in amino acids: CASRLATDTQYF. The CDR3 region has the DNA TGTGCCAGCAGACTAGCGACAGATACGCAGTATTTT.

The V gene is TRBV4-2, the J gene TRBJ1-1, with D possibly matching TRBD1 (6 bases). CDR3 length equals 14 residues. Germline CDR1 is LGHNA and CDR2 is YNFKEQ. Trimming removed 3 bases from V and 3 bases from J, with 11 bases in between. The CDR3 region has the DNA TGTGCCAGCAGCCACAGGGGATCGGACACTGAAGCTTTCTTT. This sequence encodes CASSHRGSDTEAFF.

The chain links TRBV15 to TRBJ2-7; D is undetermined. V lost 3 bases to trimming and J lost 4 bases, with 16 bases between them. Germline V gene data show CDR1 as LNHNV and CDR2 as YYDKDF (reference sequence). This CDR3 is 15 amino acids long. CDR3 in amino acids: CATSRRPDFNYEQYF. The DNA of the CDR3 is TGTGCCACCAGCAGGAGGCCAGACTTTAATTACGAGCAGTACTTC.

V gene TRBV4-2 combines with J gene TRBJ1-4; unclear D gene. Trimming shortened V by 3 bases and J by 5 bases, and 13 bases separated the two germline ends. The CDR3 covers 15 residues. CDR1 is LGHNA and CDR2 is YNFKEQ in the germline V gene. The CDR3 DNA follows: TGTGCCAGCAGCCAGTCGCGGGTTGAGAATGAAAAACTGTTTTTT. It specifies CASSQSRVENEKLFF.

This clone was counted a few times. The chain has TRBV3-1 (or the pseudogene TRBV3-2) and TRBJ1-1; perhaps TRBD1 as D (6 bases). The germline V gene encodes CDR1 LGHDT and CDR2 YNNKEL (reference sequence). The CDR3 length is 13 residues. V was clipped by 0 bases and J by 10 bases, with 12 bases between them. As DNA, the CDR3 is TGTGCCAGCAGCCAAGAAGGGACAAGAAGAGCTTTCTTT. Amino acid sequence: CASSQEGTRRAFF.

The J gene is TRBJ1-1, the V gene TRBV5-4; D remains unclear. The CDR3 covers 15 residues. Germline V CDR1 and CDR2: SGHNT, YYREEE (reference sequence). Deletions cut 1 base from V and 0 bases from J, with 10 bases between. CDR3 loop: CASSLPPGMNTEAFF. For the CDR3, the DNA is TGTGCCAGCAGCTTGCCTCCGGGGATGAACACTGAAGCTTTCTTT. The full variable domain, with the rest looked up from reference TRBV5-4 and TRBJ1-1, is ETGVTQSPTHLIKTRGQQVTLRCSSQSGHNTVSWYQQALGQGPQFIFQYYREEENGRGNFPPRFSGLQFPNYSSELNVNALELDDSALYLCASSLPPGMNTEAFFGQGTRLTVV.

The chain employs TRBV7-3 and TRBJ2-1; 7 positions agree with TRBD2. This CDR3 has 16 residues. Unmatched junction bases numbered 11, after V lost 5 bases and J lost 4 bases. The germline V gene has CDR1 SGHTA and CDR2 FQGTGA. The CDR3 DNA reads TGTGCCAGCAGCGAAAGGGCGGCTAGCGGATACAATGAGCAGTTCTTC. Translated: CASSERAASGYNEQFF. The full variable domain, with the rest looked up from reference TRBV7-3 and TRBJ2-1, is GAGVSQTPSNKVTEKGKYVELRCDPISGHTALYWYRQSLGQGPEFLIYFQGTGAADDSGLPNDRFFAVRPEGSVSTLKIQRTERGDSAVYLCASSERAASGYNEQFFGPGTRLTVL.

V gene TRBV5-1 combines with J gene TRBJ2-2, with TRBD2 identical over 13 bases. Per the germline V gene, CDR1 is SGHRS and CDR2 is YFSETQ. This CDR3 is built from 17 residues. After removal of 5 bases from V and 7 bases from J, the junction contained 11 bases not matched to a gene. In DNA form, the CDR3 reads TGCGCCAGCAGGGCCGGACTAGCGGGAGATAGGATCGGGGAGCTGTTTTTT. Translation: CASRAGLAGDRIGELFF.

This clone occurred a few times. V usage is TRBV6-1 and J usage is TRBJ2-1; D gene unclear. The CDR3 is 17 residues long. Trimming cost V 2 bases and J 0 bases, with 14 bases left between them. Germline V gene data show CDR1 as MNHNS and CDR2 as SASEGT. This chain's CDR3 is CASSELPAGSSYNEQFF. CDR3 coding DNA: TGTGCCAGCAGTGAACTGCCGGCAGGCAGCTCCTACAATGAGCAGTTCTTC.